This TCR beta chain derives from a study of cytomegalovirus exposure and HLA in healthy donors. PCR employed 60 Vbeta and 13 Jbeta primers. TCRdb's copy holds only in-frame clones and misses some; the assay was immunoSEQ multiplex PCR. The data show roughly 190,000 clones, roughly 73% seen once. Germline V gene sequence: CDR1 SGDLS, CDR2 YYNGEE. With V trimmed by 6 bases and J by 3 bases, 6 bases remained unmatched. The CDR3 is 13 residues long. Sequencing was done on a sample of PBMCs. This sequence joins TRBV9 and TRBJ2-7, with TRBD1 matching 7 bases. The clonotype comes from a woman aged 25 to 45 in good health and CMV-seropositive. The CDR3 is CASNSGQNYEQYF. The CDR3 coding sequence is TGTGCCAGCAATTCGGGACAGAACTACGAGCAGTACTTC.